A single sample gave rise to the 3 T cell receptor beta chains below, sequenced in a study of shared clonotypes between healthy human individuals. Measured with immunoSEQ multiplex PCR; TCRdb has only the in-frame clones, and not every one. The data contain about 1 million clones, around four fifths of them singletons. The sequencing input was memory CD4+ T cells sorted from blood. Specified subset: CD45RA-negative fraction. These receptors were obtained from a man between 18 and 35 years old in good health.

Of note for this clone: The same CDR3 also results from other DNA sequences found in this sample. The rearrangement links TRBV5-1 to TRBJ1-1, with D unclear. Germline V lookup: CDR1 SGHRS, CDR2 YFSETQ. Trimming shortened V by 2 bases and J by 0 bases, and 8 bases separated the two germline ends. The CDR3 consists of 14 residues. The CDR3 region is CASSLSGMNTEAFF. The CDR3 nucleotides are TGCGCCAGCAGCTTATCAGGCATGAACACTGAAGCTTTCTTT.

On this clone itself: The same CDR3 can be traced to other DNA sequences in this sample. The rearrangement uses TRBV7-8 and TRBJ2-5; TRBD1 agrees at 9 bases. The ends lost 1 base at V and 2 bases at J; junction bases unmatched: 2. The V gene's germline CDR1 is SGHVS and CDR2 FQNEAQ. This CDR3 has 15 residues. The CDR3 bases are TGTGCCAGCAGCTTAGTCGGGACAGGGCAAGAGACCCAGTACTTC. This gives the protein CASSLVGTGQETQYF.

This chain joins TRBV7-9 and TRBJ1-4, with TRBD1 matching over 12 bases. This CDR3 region has 15 residues. Trimming removed 2 bases from V and 6 bases from J; junction bases left unmatched: 1. Looked up from germline, CDR1 is SEHNR and CDR2 is FQNEAQ (reference sequence). CDR3 sequence reads: CASSLRDRGHEKLFF. The CDR3 bases are TGTGCCAGCAGCTTAAGGGACAGGGGGCATGAAAAACTGTTTTTT.